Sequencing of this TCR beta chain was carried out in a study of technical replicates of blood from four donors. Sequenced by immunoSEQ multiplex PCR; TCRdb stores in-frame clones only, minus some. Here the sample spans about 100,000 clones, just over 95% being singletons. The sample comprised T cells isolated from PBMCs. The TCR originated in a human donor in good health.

CDR3 sequence (DNA): TGTGCCAGCAGATCACAGGGGGTAGGCACCGGGGAGCTGTTTTTT. It codes for CASRSQGVGTGELFF. This chain connects TRBV6-5 to TRBJ2-2, with 8 bases matching TRBD1. J lost 4 bases, V lost 6 bases, and 7 bases had no gene match. This CDR3 comprises 15 residues. Germline loops: CDR1 MNHEY, CDR2 SVGAGI.